A single sample gave rise to the 30 T cell receptor beta chains below, sequenced in a study of T-cell reconstitution after alpha-beta-depleted transplantation in children. Preparation of the TCRbeta library involved a method that used unique molecular identifiers. MiXCR was run by TCRdb on the PCR reads, yielding one entry per CDR3 protein. The data contain approximately 500,000 distinct CDR3 sequences, over 9.5% of them singletons. This specimen was PBMCs, taken before TCRalphabeta/CD19-depleted stem cell transplant. Receptor source: a child younger than 10 with inherited bone marrow failure, due to receive a stem cell transplant.

In its sample, this clonotype was seen many times. The V gene is TRBV14, the J gene TRBJ2-3, with 9 positions matching TRBD1. Germline values: CDR1 SGHDN, CDR2 FVKESK. The CDR3 length is 16 residues. V lost 4 bases to trimming and J lost 7 bases; unmatched junction nucleotides: 12. The CDR3 loop is CASSPSMGTGTNTQYF. The CDR3 DNA sequence: TGTGCCAGCAGCCCGTCCATGGGGACAGGGACGAATACGCAGTATTTT.

This clonotype occurred many times. CDR3 coding DNA: TGTGCCAGCAGCGCCTCCAGGGGGGAGACCCAGTACTTC. This sequence encodes CASSASRGETQYF. The V and J genes are TRBV9 and TRBJ2-5; 7 bases are shared with TRBD1. J gave up 5 bases and V 3 bases, and 4 bases lay outside the gene matches. The CDR3 totals 13 residues. Per germline, CDR1 SGDLS and CDR2 YYNGEE. The full variable domain, with the rest looked up from reference TRBV9 and TRBJ2-5, is DSGVTQTPKHLITATGQRVTLRCSPRSGDLSVYWYQQSLDQGLQFLIQYYNGEERAKGNILERFSAQQFPDLHSELNLSSLELGDSALYFCASSASRGETQYFGPGTRLLVL.

This clonotype was recorded at least ten times. The chain combines TRBV15 with TRBJ2-1; 7 nucleotides line up with TRBD2. CDR1 is LNHNV, CDR2 YYDKDF, per germline (reference sequence). Trimming cost V 0 bases and J 8 bases; bases outside gene matches: 10. The CDR3 consists of 16 residues. DNA of the CDR3: TGTGCCACCAGCAGAGATTTGGCGGGAGAAGTGTATGAGCAGTTCTTC. The encoded protein is CATSRDLAGEVYEQFF.

This clonotype was recorded at least ten times. V gene TRBV20-1 combines with J gene TRBJ1-1; the D gene is possibly TRBD1 (5 bases). The CDR3 spans 14 residues. Germline CDR1 and CDR2: DFQATT and SNEGSKA (reference sequence). DNA for the CDR3: TGCAGCGCGACGGGGGTCGTGACGAACACTGAAGCTTTCTTT. It translates to CSATGVVTNTEAFF.

This clonotype was picked up many times. The chain couples TRBV7-9 to TRBJ2-7; D gene uncertain. Germline lookup yields CDR1 SEHNR and CDR2 FQNEAQ (reference sequence). The CDR3 contains 12 residues. V gave up 7 bases and J gave up 2 bases, with 9 bases separating them. The CDR3 sequence is CASNDGPYEQYF. CDR3 sequence (DNA): TGTGCCAGCAACGACGGACCCTACGAGCAGTACTTC.

V is TRBV4-2 and J is TRBJ2-1; the D is unclear. This CDR3 is 12 amino acids long. V was pared by 4 bases and J by 4 bases, with 5 bases between. The V gene's germline CDR1 is LGHNA and CDR2 YNFKEQ. The CDR3 region is CASSPEYNEQFF. The CDR3 bases are TGTGCCAGCAGCCCTGAGTACAATGAGCAGTTCTTC.

In its sample, this clonotype was seen many times. The CDR3 protein is CASNIAGVDNEQFF. The CDR3 nucleotides read TGTGCCAGCAATATAGCGGGAGTCGACAATGAGCAGTTCTTC. The chain is built from TRBV12-3 or TRBV12-4 and TRBJ2-1, with 9 bases matching TRBD2. The ends lost 7 bases at V and 5 bases at J; junction bases unmatched: 6. The CDR3 runs to 14 residues.

This rearrangement joins TRBV20-1 to TRBJ1-5; weak D call: TRBD1 (6 bases). This CDR3 has 16 residues. Germline assignment: CDR1 DFQATT and CDR2 SNEGSKA (reference sequence). Trimming stripped 5 bases from V and 3 bases from J, with 20 bases between. The CDR3 DNA follows: TGCAGTGCTCGAGCCGGGCAGGGGCTAAACAATCAGCCCCAGCATTTT. It translates to CSARAGQGLNNQPQHF.

This clonotype showed up just a few times. The V and J genes are TRBV29-1 and TRBJ1-4; D gene ambiguous. In germline, CDR1 is SQVTM, CDR2 ANQGSEA. V was shortened by 3 bases and J by 0 bases, with 8 bases between the two germline ends. The CDR3 loop spans 14 amino acids. The CDR3 nucleotides are TGCAGCGTTGATTCCACGGCAACTAATGAAAAACTGTTTTTT. Its translation is CSVDSTATNEKLFF.

This clonotype has ten or more counts. V and J are TRBV4-3 and TRBJ1-2; 10 nucleotides agree with TRBD1. The CDR3 loop spans 14 amino acids. V gave up 3 bases and J gave up 3 bases; unmatched junction bases: 1. Germline lookup yields CDR1 LGHNA and CDR2 YSLEER. The CDR3 nucleotides read TGCGCCAGCAGCCAGACAGGGGGCCACTATGGCTACACCTTC. Encoded protein: CASSQTGGHYGYTF.

There are many counts of this clonotype. The V and J genes are TRBV6-2 or TRBV6-3 and TRBJ2-1; no firm D call. Per germline, CDR1 MNHEY and CDR2 SVGEGT. The CDR3 has 13 amino acids. The V end lost 2 bases, the J end lost 9 bases, and 11 bases lay between the germline ends. CDR3 coding DNA: TGTGCCAGCAGTTACGGTCGCACTGTTGAGCAGTTCTTC. It specifies CASSYGRTVEQFF.

This clonotype was recorded many times. The V gene is TRBV13, the J gene TRBJ2-7, with 8 bases aligning to TRBD1. Germline-derived CDR1 and CDR2 are PRHDT and FYEKMQ (reference sequence). After removal of 3 bases from V and 7 bases from J, the junction contained 5 bases not matched to a gene. CDR3 length: 13 residues. The CDR3 spells CASSLDRVQEQYF. In DNA form, the CDR3 reads TGTGCCAGCAGCTTGGACAGGGTACAGGAGCAGTACTTC.

This clonotype was recorded at least ten times. The rearrangement uses TRBV5-5 and TRBJ2-3; no firm D call. Germline V gene lookup returns CDR1 SGHKS and CDR2 YYEKEE (reference sequence). The CDR3 covers 16 residues. V lost 4 bases, J lost 4 bases, and 19 bases lay in between. The CDR3 bases are TGTGCCAGCAGCCTCGAAGAACTCTGGCCAGCAGATACGCAGTATTTT. Its translation is CASSLEELWPADTQYF.

The V call is TRBV2, the J call TRBJ2-1, with D tentatively TRBD1 or TRBD2 (7 bases each). This CDR3 region has 15 residues. Germline V gene lookup returns CDR1 SNHLY and CDR2 FYNNEI. Trimming cost V 0 bases and J 9 bases, with 15 bases left between them. This CDR3 reads CASSEAVRGEGEQFF. In DNA form, the CDR3 reads TGTGCCAGCAGTGAAGCGGTCAGGGGGGAGGGTGAGCAGTTCTTC.

In this sample, this clonotype turned up a few times. The chain uses TRBV7-6 and TRBJ1-2, with 9 bases lining up with TRBD1. V gave up 1 base and J gave up 3 bases; unmatched junction bases: 12. From germline, CDR1 is SGHVS and CDR2 FNYEAQ. This CDR3 is built from 18 residues. The CDR3 loop reads CASSLGAGQGKIDYGYTF. For the CDR3, the DNA is TGTGCCAGCAGCTTAGGGGCCGGACAGGGGAAAATAGACTATGGCTACACCTTC.

This clonotype has at least ten counts. V gene TRBV20-1 combines with J gene TRBJ2-4; D uncertain. Germline-derived CDR1 and CDR2 are DFQATT and SNEGSKA (reference sequence). CDR3 size: 13 residues. V dropped 4 bases and J dropped 0 bases, with 7 bases sitting between them. CDR3: CSANPAAKNIQYF. CDR3 coding DNA: TGCAGTGCTAACCCGGCAGCCAAAAACATTCAGTACTTC.

Comment on this clonotype: The junction and the germline gene differ at one end; a read error may be behind it. Here the CDR3 DNA reads TGTGCCAGCAGTTACCCCGGCGGCCAAGAGACCCTGTACTTC. Translation: CASSYPGGQETLYF. V usage is TRBV7-6 and J usage is TRBJ2-5; no clear D. The CDR3 is 14 residues long. Germline V gives CDR1 SGHVS, CDR2 FNYEAQ.

This clonotype was seen a handful of times. J is TRBJ2-7 and V is TRBV11-2, with 11 bases that match TRBD2. After removal of 6 bases from V and 6 bases from J, the junction contained 19 bases not matched to a gene. Germline values: CDR1 SGHAT, CDR2 FQNNGV. CDR3 length: 18 amino acids. CDR3 amino acids: CASRKFPGLAEGDSEQYF. The CDR3 DNA reads as TGTGCCAGCAGGAAATTTCCGGGACTAGCGGAGGGAGATTCCGAGCAGTACTTC.

The table lists this clonotype with many counts. The rearrangement uses TRBV4-3 and TRBJ2-7; D unresolved. The CDR3 is 15 amino acids. V gave up 0 bases and J gave up 4 bases, with 13 bases separating them. The germline gives CDR1 LGHNA, CDR2 YSLEER. The CDR3 nucleotides are TGCGCCAGCAGCCAAGAATGGGGTCTTCCGTACGAGCAGTACTTC. Amino acids: CASSQEWGLPYEQYF.

V and J are TRBV7-2 and TRBJ2-1; maybe TRBD1 (6 bases). The CDR3 totals 17 residues. V dropped 0 bases and J dropped 6 bases, with 18 bases sitting between them. The germline V gene encodes CDR1 SGHTA and CDR2 FQGNSA. The CDR3 DNA follows: TGTGCCAGCAGCTTAGCTTTGGGACACCTAACGCCCAATGAGCAGTTCTTC. Its translation: CASSLALGHLTPNEQFF. The full variable domain, its missing parts supplied by reference TRBV7-2 and TRBJ2-1, is GAGVSQSPSNKVTEKGKDVELRCDPISGHTALYWYRQSLGQGLEFLIYFQGNSAPDKSGLPSDRFSAERTGGSVSTLTIQRTQQEDSAVYLCASSLALGHLTPNEQFFGPGTRLTVL.

The V and J genes are TRBV19 and TRBJ2-7; TRBD1 is a possible D gene (6 bases). Germline V gene lookup returns CDR1 LNHDA and CDR2 SQIVND (reference sequence). Deletions cut 5 bases from V and 7 bases from J, with 18 bases between. This CDR3 has 14 residues. The CDR3 DNA follows: TGTGCCAGTAGTCCCCAGCCACAGGGAAAGGAGCAGTACTTC. It encodes CASSPQPQGKEQYF.

In this sample, this clonotype turned up many times. The J gene is TRBJ2-7, the V gene TRBV24-1; TRBD1 matches at 9 bases. The CDR3 is 15 amino acids. Germline values: CDR1 KGHDR, CDR2 SFDVKD. J lost 7 bases, V lost 3 bases, and 9 bases had no gene match. The CDR3 coding sequence is TGTGCCACCAGTGATCCGGGACAGGGAGTGGAAGAGCAGTACTTC. Its protein is CATSDPGQGVEEQYF.

This clonotype was found many times. This chain joins TRBV30 and TRBJ1-3; no definite D call. Germline CDR1 GTSNPN, CDR2 SVGIG (reference sequence). This CDR3 comprises 12 residues. Between the trimmed V and J ends, which lost 3 bases and 3 bases, there was a span of 6 bases. CDR3 in DNA: TGTGCCTGGAGCTTTTATGGAAACACCATATATTTT. Residues: CAWSFYGNTIYF.

The V gene is TRBV6-2 or TRBV6-3, the J gene TRBJ1-1; 7 positions match TRBD1. With 8 bases clipped from V and 7 bases from J, the junction kept 13 bases outside the gene matches. From germline, CDR1 is MNHEY and CDR2 SVGEGT. The CDR3 totals 14 residues. The CDR3 reads CASAPSDRPFEAFF. In nucleotides, the CDR3 is TGTGCCAGCGCCCCCTCGGACAGGCCTTTTGAAGCTTTCTTT.

This clonotype was seen repeatedly, ten times or more. The chain has TRBV4-2 and TRBJ2-5; tentative D call: TRBD2 (6 bases). There are 15 residues in the CDR3. The V end was cut by 4 bases, the J end by 5 bases, with 17 bases between. Germline V gene lookup returns CDR1 LGHNA and CDR2 YNFKEQ. The CDR3 DNA follows: TGTGCCAGCAGCCTAGAATCGGGAGCCCGGGAGACCCAGTACTTC. It codes for CASSLESGARETQYF.

This clonotype was counted ten times or more. The chain has TRBV29-1 and TRBJ2-7, with unresolved D. This CDR3 comprises 11 residues. CDR1 is SQVTM, CDR2 ANQGSEA, per germline. V lost 2 bases to trimming and J lost 8 bases, with 10 bases between them. The CDR3: CSVEIGLQQYF. DNA of the CDR3: TGCAGCGTTGAAATCGGCCTCCAGCAGTACTTC.

The table lists this clonotype with many counts. The rearrangement links TRBV9 to TRBJ2-5, with 8 positions matching TRBD2. Trimming took 0 bases from V and 2 from J; bases not matched to a gene: 9. The V gene's germline CDR1 is SGDLS and CDR2 YYNGEE. The CDR3 sequence is 17 residues long. In DNA, the CDR3 is TGTGCCAGCAGCGTAGCGGCTAGCGGGCGCGGTCAAGAGACCCAGTACTTC. Translation gives CASSVAASGRGQETQYF.

This clonotype was counted many times. This rearrangement joins TRBV2 to TRBJ2-5; the match to TRBD1 covers 7 bases. CDR1 SNHLY and CDR2 FYNNEI come from the germline V gene. This CDR3 is built from 13 residues. V gave up 5 bases and J gave up 4 bases; unmatched junction bases: 4. CDR3: CASSRQGIETQYF. The CDR3 nucleotides read TGTGCCAGCAGTCGACAGGGAATAGAGACCCAGTACTTC.

The sample holds many counts of this clonotype. V is TRBV5-5 and J is TRBJ2-7, with 7 bases identical to TRBD1. The V gene end was trimmed by 4 bases and the J gene end by 1 base; junction bases not matched to a gene: 8. CDR3 length: 15 residues. Germline V gives CDR1 SGHKS, CDR2 YYEKEE (reference sequence). The CDR3 nucleotides read TGTGCCAGCAGCAATATACTGACAGGGTCCTACGAGCAGTACTTC. It encodes CASSNILTGSYEQYF.

This clonotype was found many times. The CDR3: CSVLTGESSYEQYF. DNA for the CDR3: TGCAGCGTCCTGACAGGAGAAAGCTCCTACGAGCAGTACTTC. V gene TRBV29-1 combines with J gene TRBJ2-7; a possible D gene is TRBD1 (6 bases). The V and J ends lost 6 bases and 0 bases respectively, with 15 bases between them. CDR3 size: 14 residues. Per germline, CDR1 SQVTM and CDR2 ANQGSEA.